The rows below give T cell receptor beta chains drawn from one sample of a study of human T cells and chemical hapten exposure. TCRdb processed the RACE reads anew with MiXCR; each CDR3 protein has one entry. The table has 45,000 or so distinct CDR3 sequences, roughly 4.5% seen once. Sequencing was performed on whole blood. The receptors come from a human donor in good health. Some clones in this sample may be carry-over from other donors' samples. The CDR3 runs from the conserved cysteine through the conserved F or W. The order of the fields is V gene, J gene, CDR3 protein.

v_gene: TRBV2
j_gene: TRBJ1-4
CDR3aa: CASSARRGANEKLFF

v_gene: TRBV14
j_gene: TRBJ2-5
CDR3aa: CASSRNRGQETQYF

v_gene: TRBV23-1
j_gene: TRBJ1-4
CDR3aa: CASSRPRGRKKLFF

v_gene: TRBV6-5
j_gene: TRBJ2-3
CDR3aa: CASSYGAGTSSTDTQYF

v_gene: TRBV12-3/TRBV12-4
j_gene: TRBJ1-6
CDR3aa: CASSSGTDSYNSPLHF

v_gene: TRBV29-1
j_gene: TRBJ1-1
CDR3aa: CSVVGQGNTEAFF

v_gene: TRBV5-1
j_gene: TRBJ1-1
CDR3aa: CASSGVRSGTEAFF

v_gene: TRBV30
j_gene: TRBJ1-2
CDR3aa: CAWSGTVNYGYTF

v_gene: TRBV29-1
j_gene: TRBJ1-2
CDR3aa: CSVEEAEGGYGYTF

v_gene: TRBV19
j_gene: TRBJ2-7
CDR3aa: CASSWGAGYEQYF

v_gene: TRBV28
j_gene: TRBJ1-6
CDR3aa: CASTGGGSHNSPLHF

v_gene: TRBV4-1
j_gene: TRBJ2-5
CDR3aa: CASSHPTREGAQYF

v_gene: TRBV7-8
j_gene: TRBJ1-2
CDR3aa: CASSALQGVGYGYTF

v_gene: TRBV5-6
j_gene: TRBJ2-3
CDR3aa: CASSLSAGDHTDTQYF

v_gene: TRBV29-1
j_gene: TRBJ2-2
CDR3aa: CSVNTNTGELFF

v_gene: TRBV27
j_gene: TRBJ2-1
CDR3aa: CASSCQDRNYHEQFF

v_gene: TRBV18
j_gene: TRBJ2-6
CDR3aa: CASSLDWDPGANVLTF

v_gene: TRBV7-7
j_gene: TRBJ2-2
CDR3aa: CASSWGTTGLGGELFF

v_gene: TRBV7-6
j_gene: TRBJ2-3
CDR3aa: CASSSPGQGAGDTQYF

v_gene: TRBV2
j_gene: TRBJ2-5
CDR3aa: CASSETGRGETQYF

v_gene: TRBV20-1
j_gene: TRBJ1-2
CDR3aa: CSARDSKGVRGYTF

v_gene: TRBV2
j_gene: TRBJ2-5
CDR3aa: CASREDREETQYF

v_gene: TRBV6-1
j_gene: TRBJ2-7
CDR3aa: CASQRDTGSYEQYF

v_gene: TRBV18
j_gene: TRBJ2-1
CDR3aa: CASSPTIWGQGTTPNEQFF

v_gene: TRBV6-1
j_gene: TRBJ1-3
CDR3aa: CASSEQQTLSGNTIYF

v_gene: TRBV29-1
j_gene: TRBJ2-1
CDR3aa: CSVAAGGSYNEQFF

v_gene: TRBV4-1
j_gene: TRBJ2-4
CDR3aa: CASSQGLAIGLAKNIQYF

v_gene: TRBV28
j_gene: TRBJ1-3
CDR3aa: CASSLAGAGNTIYF

v_gene: TRBV12-3/TRBV12-4
j_gene: TRBJ1-1
CDR3aa: CASSAAGTGGSEAFF